The 11 T cell receptor beta chains below all came from one sample that was sequenced in a study of CD4 T cells in relation to SARS-CoV-2 and coronaviruses (dated by TCRdb to 2020 to 2023). The library was obtained by the immunoSEQ multiplex PCR assay. This immuneACCESS table, as held by TCRdb, lists in-frame sequences with V and J called but not all clones. Of the missing ones, under half trace to an unresolved V gene in checked studies; the others have no known cause. Present in this sample are 50,000 to 65,000 clones, about 91% of which were seen just once. About 0.4% of the sample comes from the top ten. The sequenced material came from naive CD4+ T cells from PBMCs. The cell subset or site label of this sample denotes: naive CD4+ T cells isolated by negative enrichment. The receptors originated from an adult with COVID-19.

This chain connects TRBV6-5 to TRBJ2-2, with 8 bases that match TRBD1. With V trimmed by 5 bases and J by 9 bases, 5 bases remained unmatched. The CDR3 loop spans 13 amino acids. The germline V gene encodes CDR1 MNHEY and CDR2 SVGAGI. The CDR3 spells CASSRQGNRELFF. CDR3 sequence (DNA): TGTGCCAGCAGTCGACAGGGGAACCGGGAGCTGTTTTTT.

The chain combines TRBV6-6 with TRBJ2-7, with D perhaps being TRBD1 or TRBD2 (6 bases each). The CDR3 consists of 15 residues. The ends were cut back, 0 bases at V and 4 bases at J, with 13 bases in the middle. Germline V gene data show CDR1 as MNHNY and CDR2 as SVGAGI (reference sequence). The CDR3 sequence: CASSYSLGGQYEQYF. In DNA, the CDR3 is TGTGCCAGCAGTTACTCGCTTGGGGGGCAGTACGAGCAGTACTTC.

This rearrangement joins TRBV7-2 to TRBJ2-2; 7 nucleotides align to TRBD2. Germline V gives CDR1 SGHTA, CDR2 FQGNSA. The CDR3 runs to 16 residues. J lost 0 bases, V lost 3 bases, and 4 bases had no gene match. The CDR3 bases are TGTGCCAGCAGCTTGAGACTAGCTGCGAACACCGGGGAGCTGTTTTTT. Translating it yields CASSLRLAANTGELFF.

CDR3 DNA sequence: TGTGCCAGCAGGCCCGGGACAGGGGCACCTCGGGGCTATGGCTACACCTTC. Amino acids: CASRPGTGAPRGYGYTF. The V call is TRBV27, the J call TRBJ1-2, with 10 positions matching TRBD1. This CDR3 is 17 amino acids long. Trimming removed 6 bases from V and 4 bases from J; junction bases left unmatched: 14. Germline V gene sequence: CDR1 MNHEY, CDR2 SMNVEV (reference sequence).

The gene calls are TRBV30 and TRBJ1-2, with TRBD1 matching 7 bases. Germline lookup yields CDR1 GTSNPN and CDR2 SVGIG (reference sequence). This CDR3 has 16 residues. V trimming: 4 bases; J trimming: 0 bases; junction bases outside the gene matches: 11. In DNA, the CDR3 is TGTGCCTGGAACCTGGGACAGTTCGGATCTAACTATGGCTACACCTTC. This gives the protein CAWNLGQFGSNYGYTF.

This clone was observed once. This sample includes further DNA sequences coding for the same CDR3. V gene TRBV7-9 combines with J gene TRBJ2-1; 13 bases align to TRBD2. This CDR3 is 15 amino acids long. J gave up 6 bases and V 4 bases, and 3 bases lay outside the gene matches. Per germline, CDR1 SEHNR and CDR2 FQNEAQ (reference sequence). The CDR3, as DNA: TGTGCCAGCAGCTCAGGACTAGCGGGAGTCAATGAGCAGTTCTTC. Its protein is CASSSGLAGVNEQFF.

The rearrangement links TRBV28 to TRBJ1-5, with 7 nucleotides matching TRBD1. Per the germline V gene, CDR1 is MDHEN and CDR2 is SYDVKM. CDR3 size: 15 residues. Trimming removed 5 bases from V and 2 bases from J; junction bases left unmatched: 6. CDR3 coding DNA: TGTGCCAGCAGTGAAAAGGGGGCAGGCAATCAGCCCCAGCATTTT. Protein sequence: CASSEKGAGNQPQHF.

V and J are TRBV24-1 and TRBJ2-7; D gene unclear. CDR1 KGHDR and CDR2 SFDVKD come from the germline V gene. V was cut by 4 bases and J by 0 bases, with 12 bases left in between. The CDR3 runs to 15 residues. The CDR3 here is CATSDKTGSSYEQYF. In DNA, the CDR3 is TGTGCCACCAGTGACAAGACTGGAAGCTCCTACGAGCAGTACTTC.

V gene TRBV2 combines with J gene TRBJ1-5, with no clear D. The CDR3 is 14 residues long. V was cut by 7 bases and J by 7 bases, with 17 bases left in between. The germline gives CDR1 SNHLY, CDR2 FYNNEI. CDR3 sequence (DNA): TGTGCCAGCACCAAAGAGCGTTCCCGCCAGCCCCAGCATTTT. Protein sequence: CASTKERSRQPQHF.

The V and J genes are TRBV30 and TRBJ2-7; 11 nucleotides line up with TRBD2. V was clipped by 6 bases and J by 3 bases; unmatched bases: 4. CDR1 GTSNPN and CDR2 SVGIG come from the germline V gene (reference sequence). The CDR3 spans 13 residues. The CDR3 DNA is TGTGCCTGCGGGACTAGCGGAAGCTACGAGCAGTACTTC. Translation: CACGTSGSYEQYF.

The V call is TRBV5-6, the J call TRBJ2-7; D is possibly TRBD1 (6 bases). V was trimmed by 2 bases and J by 1 base, leaving 13 bases between them. The CDR3 is made up of 15 amino acids. CDR1 is SGHDT, CDR2 YYEEEE, per germline. CDR3 in DNA: TGTGCCAGCAGCTTCTCAGGGGCCCAATCCTACGAGCAGTACTTC. This gives the protein CASSFSGAQSYEQYF.